This passage covers 30 T cell receptor beta chains from one sample sequenced in a study of blood T cell repertoires in COVID-19. Clones were sequenced by immunoSEQ multiplex PCR, and TCRdb holds only the in-frame ones, with some missing. The data show around 250,000 clones, roughly 85% seen once. The source material was PBMCs or T cells enriched from blood (not recorded which). These receptors originate from a man between 40 and 49 years old who had been exposed to COVID-19.

This chain links TRBV5-8 with TRBJ2-1; weak D call: TRBD2 (6 bases). The CDR3 length is 14 residues. Germline V lookup: CDR1 SGHTS, CDR2 YDEGEE. Trimming cost V 4 bases and J 8 bases, with 16 bases left between them. The DNA of the CDR3 is TGTGCCAGCAGCGAACTAGCCGCTATCGATGAGCAGTTCTTC. It specifies CASSELAAIDEQFF.

The rearrangement uses TRBV5-5 and TRBJ1-5; maybe TRBD1 (5 bases). This CDR3 has 15 residues. In germline, CDR1 is SGHKS, CDR2 YYEKEE (reference sequence). V dropped 1 base and J dropped 9 bases, with 17 bases sitting between them. The CDR3 nucleotides are TGTGCCAGCAGCTTGTCGGCCAGGGAGGTTGCGCCCCAGCATTTT. This codes for CASSLSAREVAPQHF. The full variable domain, in which reference TRBV5-5 and TRBJ1-5 provide the parts outside the CDR3, is DAGVTQSPTHLIKTRGQQVTLRCSPISGHKSVSWYQQVLGQGPQFIFQYYEKEERGRGNFPDRFSARQFPNYSSELNVNALLLGDSALYLCASSLSAREVAPQHFGDGTRLSIL.

The gene calls are TRBV6-2 or TRBV6-3 and TRBJ2-7; D may be TRBD1 (6 bases). This CDR3 is 12 amino acids long. CDR1 is MNHEY, CDR2 SVGEGT, per germline. The V end lost 5 bases, the J end lost 3 bases, and 8 bases lay between the germline ends. The CDR3 is CASSTGFYEQYF. CDR3 in DNA: TGTGCCAGCAGTACAGGGTTCTACGAGCAGTACTTC.

A note on this clone: The junction does not match germline at one end; this may be a read error. V usage is TRBV12-3 or TRBV12-4 and J usage is TRBJ2-2, with 8 bases lining up with TRBD2. The CDR3 is 12 residues long. The CDR3 sequence: CASSFSGGEVFF. CDR3 nucleotide sequence: TGTGCCAGCAGTTTCTCCGGGGGGGAGGTGTTTTTT.

The rearrangement joins TRBV19 to TRBJ2-3, with TRBD2 matching 10 bases. CDR3 size: 15 residues. V shed 1 base, J shed 3 bases, and the junction held 1 base outside the gene matches. Germline assignment: CDR1 LNHDA and CDR2 SQIVND (reference sequence). CDR3 nucleotide sequence: TGTGCCAGTAGTATAGGGACTAGCGGAACAGATACGCAGTATTTT. Amino acid sequence: CASSIGTSGTDTQYF.

The table lists this clone with a few counts. The chain is built from TRBV11-2 and TRBJ2-7; TRBD2 might be the D (6 bases). The CDR3 totals 13 residues. Germline V gene lookup returns CDR1 SGHAT and CDR2 FQNNGV. Trimming took off 1 base at V and 3 bases at J, with 7 bases between the two ends. The CDR3 loop reads CASSLVSGYEQYF. The DNA of the CDR3 is TGTGCCAGCAGCTTAGTTAGCGGCTACGAGCAGTACTTC.

The rearrangement uses TRBV11-2 and TRBJ2-5, with 9 bases identical to TRBD1. There are 17 residues in the CDR3. Germline CDR1 SGHAT, CDR2 FQNNGV. Trimming at V came to 5 bases and at J to 0 bases, leaving 10 bases not matched to a gene. Written as DNA, the CDR3 is TGTGCCAGCAGCCTAAGAGACAGGGGGGTATACCAAGAGACCCAGTACTTC. Translated: CASSLRDRGVYQETQYF.

This chain links TRBV10-3 with TRBJ1-5; the D gene is possibly TRBD1 (5 bases). The germline V gene has CDR1 ENHRY and CDR2 SYGVKD. CDR3 size: 14 residues. V lost 7 bases to trimming and J lost 5 bases, with 15 bases between them. CDR3 in amino acids: CAIMAGLGDQPQHF. The CDR3 DNA follows: TGTGCCATCATGGCGGGGCTCGGCGATCAGCCCCAGCATTTT.

This clone came up a few times. The rearrangement uses TRBV5-6 and TRBJ2-7, with D perhaps matching TRBD2 (6 bases). Germline V CDR1 and CDR2: SGHDT, YYEEEE. V dropped 0 bases and J dropped 4 bases, with 17 bases sitting between them. The CDR3 extends over 16 amino acids. CDR3 loop: CASSLVGLTYRYEQYF. In DNA form, the CDR3 reads TGTGCCAGCAGCTTGGTGGGACTTACATATCGTTACGAGCAGTACTTC.

In this sample, this clone turned up a few times. The J gene is TRBJ1-4, the V gene TRBV28, with D possibly TRBD1 on 6 matching bases. CDR1 and CDR2 (germline): MDHEN, SYDVKM. V dropped 3 bases and J dropped 10 bases, with 6 bases sitting between them. The CDR3 loop spans 11 amino acids. The CDR3 region has the DNA TGTGCCAGCAGTTTCAGGGGAAAACTGTTTTTT. It specifies CASSFRGKLFF.

This chain's CDR3 is CASSPRTGEDSPLHF. The CDR3, as DNA: TGCGCCAGCAGCCCCAGGACAGGGGAGGATTCACCCCTCCACTTT. The J gene is TRBJ1-6, the V gene TRBV5-1; TRBD1 aligns across 9 bases. The germline V gene encodes CDR1 SGHRS and CDR2 YFSETQ. The CDR3 has 15 amino acids. The V segment lost 4 bases and the J segment 8 bases; nucleotides outside the gene matches: 7. The full variable domain, its missing parts supplied by reference TRBV5-1 and TRBJ1-6, is KAGVTQTPRYLIKTRGQQVTLSCSPISGHRSVSWYQQTPGQGLQFLFEYFSETQRNKGNFPGRFSGRQFSNSRSEMNVSTLELGDSALYLCASSPRTGEDSPLHFGNGTRLTVT.

V is TRBV27 and J is TRBJ1-2; D perhaps matches TRBD1 (6 bases). Germline assignment: CDR1 MNHEY and CDR2 SMNVEV (reference sequence). The CDR3 has 17 residues. V lost 0 bases, J lost 3 bases, and 17 bases lay in between. CDR3 loop: CASSLSLGDTKYYGYTF. CDR3 in DNA: TGTGCCAGCAGTTTATCCCTTGGGGACACGAAATACTATGGCTACACCTTC.

This clone was found once. The chain combines TRBV27 with TRBJ2-1, with TRBD2 as a possible D gene (5 bases). The V end lost 5 bases, the J end lost 4 bases, and 9 bases lay between the germline ends. Germline CDR1 is MNHEY and CDR2 is SMNVEV (reference sequence). CDR3 length equals 13 residues. In DNA form, the CDR3 reads TGTGCCAGCAGTGGGAGAGTTTACAATGAGCAGTTCTTC. This sequence encodes CASSGRVYNEQFF.

A single count supports this clone. CDR3 nucleotide sequence: TGTGCCAGCAGCCACGCACTTACAACTACGAACACTGAAGCTTTCTTT. This sequence encodes CASSHALTTTNTEAFF. The rearrangement uses TRBV3-1 (or the pseudogene TRBV3-2) and TRBJ1-1; no reliable D call. Trimming removed 3 bases at V and 1 base at J, with 15 bases between. CDR1 is LGHDT and CDR2 is YNNKEL in the germline V gene (reference sequence). This CDR3 region has 16 residues.

The V call is TRBV11-1, the J call TRBJ2-1; 11 nucleotides agree with TRBD2. The CDR3 length is 15 residues. CDR1 and CDR2 from the germline V gene are SGHAT and FQDESV (reference sequence). Trimming cost V 5 bases and J 6 bases; bases outside gene matches: 6. CDR3 sequence (DNA): TGTGCCAGCAGCCCAGGGACTAGCGGACCCAATGAGCAGTTCTTC. Protein: CASSPGTSGPNEQFF.

A single count supports this clone. The chain joins TRBV24-1 to TRBJ1-1; tentative D call: TRBD1 (5 bases). V shed 10 bases and J shed 8 bases, with 19 bases lying between them. The CDR3 extends over 13 amino acids. Germline-derived CDR1 and CDR2 are KGHDR and SFDVKD. The CDR3 loop is CATMAGRGPEAFF. CDR3 in DNA: TGTGCCACGATGGCAGGTAGGGGCCCCGAAGCTTTCTTT.

The chain employs TRBV7-2 and TRBJ2-5, with D perhaps TRBD1 (5 bases). The germline V and J ends were trimmed by 11 bases and 1 base, with 14 bases remaining between them. This CDR3 is 13 amino acids long. Germline CDR1 and CDR2: SGHTA and FQGNSA. The CDR3 loop reads CAGQTGSQETQYF. The CDR3 DNA is TGTGCCGGACAAACAGGAAGCCAAGAGACCCAGTACTTC.

The chain employs TRBV5-1 and TRBJ2-1; TRBD2 matches at 12 bases. Germline trimming cut 4 bases from V and 9 bases from J; bases unmatched to any gene: 26. The CDR3 has 21 amino acids. Germline V gene sequence: CDR1 SGHRS, CDR2 YFSETQ. The CDR3 sequence: CASSREERLAGARRSLSEQFF. As DNA, the CDR3 is TGCGCCAGCAGCAGAGAAGAGAGACTAGCGGGAGCTAGGCGGTCCCTAAGTGAGCAGTTCTTC. The full variable domain, its missing parts supplied by reference TRBV5-1 and TRBJ2-1, is KAGVTQTPRYLIKTRGQQVTLSCSPISGHRSVSWYQQTPGQGLQFLFEYFSETQRNKGNFPGRFSGRQFSNSRSEMNVSTLELGDSALYLCASSREERLAGARRSLSEQFFGPGTRLTVL.

J is TRBJ2-7 and V is TRBV19, with D tentatively TRBD1 (6 bases). This CDR3 is 14 amino acids long. The V gene lost 3 bases and the J gene lost 3 bases, with 12 bases spanning the gap. Germline V CDR1 and CDR2: LNHDA, SQIVND (reference sequence). The chain's CDR3 is CASSIGSQGYEQYF. DNA of the CDR3: TGTGCCAGTAGTATTGGGTCACAGGGCTACGAGCAGTACTTC.

This clone was seen repeatedly, ten times or more. This chain joins TRBV10-3 and TRBJ2-1; TRBD2 agrees at 12 bases. Germline V gene lookup returns CDR1 ENHRY and CDR2 SYGVKD. This CDR3 spans 16 amino acids. The trim removed 8 bases at V and 8 bases at J, leaving 13 bases unmatched. CDR3 sequence (DNA): TGTGCCATCGGGCTAGCGGGAGGGTCGGCTAGGGATGAGCAGTTCTTC. Protein sequence: CAIGLAGGSARDEQFF.

J is TRBJ2-3 and V is TRBV2, with TRBD1 as a possible D gene (5 bases). Trimming removed 6 bases from V and 6 bases from J, with 19 bases in between. This CDR3 is built from 15 residues. CDR1 is SNHLY and CDR2 is FYNNEI in the germline V gene. Here the CDR3 reads CASRHTIQEWDTQYF. CDR3 DNA sequence: TGTGCCAGCAGGCACACAATACAGGAATGGGATACGCAGTATTTT.

The chain carries TRBV19 and TRBJ1-5; 8 bases agree with TRBD1. This CDR3 comprises 15 residues. Germline V gene lookup returns CDR1 LNHDA and CDR2 SQIVND (reference sequence). V gave up 3 bases and J gave up 4 bases; unmatched junction bases: 5. The DNA for the CDR3 is TGTGCCAGTAGTATGGACAGGGTGCGAAATCAGCCCCAGCATTTT. This translates into CASSMDRVRNQPQHF.

This clone has only one observation. This chain joins TRBV4-2 and TRBJ2-7; D possibly corresponds to TRBD1 (5 bases). Trimming cost V 0 bases and J 1 base, with 19 bases left between them. The CDR3 totals 18 residues. Germline V gene sequence: CDR1 LGHNA, CDR2 YNFKEQ. The CDR3 protein is CASSQDWGGSPVSYEQYF. The DNA for the CDR3 is TGTGCCAGCAGCCAAGATTGGGGCGGCTCGCCAGTTTCCTACGAGCAGTACTTC.

This chain's CDR3 is CASSFREGTGELFF. The CDR3 DNA sequence: TGTGCCAGCAGTTTCAGGGAGGGCACCGGGGAGCTGTTTTTT. This sequence joins TRBV27 and TRBJ2-2; 7 bases agree with TRBD2. Germline CDR1 reads MNHEY; CDR2 reads SMNVEV (reference sequence). J lost 4 bases, V lost 3 bases, and 2 bases had no gene match. The CDR3 has 14 residues.

The rearrangement links TRBV10-3 to TRBJ2-7; D unresolved. Per germline, CDR1 ENHRY and CDR2 SYGVKD. Trimming removed 2 bases from V and 2 bases from J, with 22 bases in between. The CDR3 loop spans 18 amino acids. In DNA, the CDR3 is TGTGCCATCAGTGAGGCCGCCTTACAGAGCTCCATCACCTACGAGCAGTACTTC. This translates into CAISEAALQSSITYEQYF.

CDR3 sequence: CASSQRLSASAYEQYF. CDR3 bases: TGCGCCAGCAGCCAACGTCTGAGCGCGTCAGCCTACGAGCAGTACTTC. The chain uses TRBV4-1 and TRBJ2-7; D is unresolved. Germline V gene data show CDR1 as MGHRA and CDR2 as YSYEKL. The CDR3 sequence is 16 residues long. V shed 2 bases and J shed 2 bases, with 16 bases lying between them.

With respect to this clone: Sequence at one end of the junction differs from germline and may be a read error. The chain links TRBV29-1 to TRBJ2-7, with 10 nucleotides matching TRBD2. Germline assignment: CDR1 SQVTM and CDR2 ANQGSEA. This CDR3 region has 12 residues. CDR3 bases: TGCAGCGTTGAGGAGGGACTAGCGATTCAGTCTTTC. Translated, it gives CSVEEGLAIQSF.

The chain carries TRBV12-1 and TRBJ2-5; the DNA was not used to check the table's D call, TRBD1. TRBV12-1 is described as a pseudogene. This CDR3 has 15 amino acids. The CDR3 DNA follows: TGTGCCAGCAGCTTTGCCCCGGACAACCAAGAGACCCAGTACTTC. Protein: CASSFAPDNQETQYF.

This rearrangement joins TRBV19 to TRBJ2-3; 8 bases map to TRBD2. The junction had 11 bases not matched to a gene; V was cut back by 8 bases and J by 4 bases. The V gene's germline CDR1 is LNHDA and CDR2 SQIVND (reference sequence). This CDR3 comprises 15 residues. DNA for the CDR3: TGTGCCAGTTCCCGACTAGCGTCGGCCCCAGATACGCAGTATTTT. This encodes CASSRLASAPDTQYF.

This rearrangement joins TRBV10-1 to TRBJ1-5, with 11 bases identical to TRBD1. CDR1 is WNHNN, CDR2 SYGVQD, per germline (reference sequence). The CDR3 is 15 amino acids. The ends lost 2 bases at V and 6 bases at J; junction bases unmatched: 3. Here the CDR3 DNA reads TGCGCCAGCAGTGAGGGACAGGGGGCAGGTCAGCCCCAGCATTTT. Translated, it gives CASSEGQGAGQPQHF.